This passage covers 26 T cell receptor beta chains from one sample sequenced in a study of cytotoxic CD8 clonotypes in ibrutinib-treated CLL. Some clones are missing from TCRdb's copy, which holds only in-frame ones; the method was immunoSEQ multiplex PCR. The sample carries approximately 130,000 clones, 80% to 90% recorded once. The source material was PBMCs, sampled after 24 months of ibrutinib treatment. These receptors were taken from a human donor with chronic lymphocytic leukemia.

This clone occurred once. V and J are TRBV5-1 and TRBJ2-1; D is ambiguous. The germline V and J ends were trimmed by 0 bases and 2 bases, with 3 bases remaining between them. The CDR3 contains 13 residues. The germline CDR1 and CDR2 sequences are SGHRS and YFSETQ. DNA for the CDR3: TGCGCCAGCAGCTTGGACACCTACAATGAGCAGTTCTTC. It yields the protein CASSLDTYNEQFF. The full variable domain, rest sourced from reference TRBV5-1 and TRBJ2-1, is KAGVTQTPRYLIKTRGQQVTLSCSPISGHRSVSWYQQTPGQGLQFLFEYFSETQRNKGNFPGRFSGRQFSNSRSEMNVSTLELGDSALYLCASSLDTYNEQFFGPGTRLTVL.

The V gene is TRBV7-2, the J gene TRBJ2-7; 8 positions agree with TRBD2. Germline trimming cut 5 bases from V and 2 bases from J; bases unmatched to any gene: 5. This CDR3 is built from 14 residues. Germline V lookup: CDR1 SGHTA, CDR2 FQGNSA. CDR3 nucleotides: TGTGCCAGCAGCACCACTAGCGGAGCCTACGAGCAGTACTTC. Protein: CASSTTSGAYEQYF.

The CDR3 is CASSIERTGSSGYTF. CDR3 nucleotide sequence: TGTGCCAGTAGTATAGAACGGACAGGGTCCAGTGGCTACACCTTC. V gene TRBV19 combines with J gene TRBJ1-2; the match to TRBD1 covers 8 bases. The CDR3 loop spans 15 amino acids. Germline V CDR1 and CDR2: LNHDA, SQIVND (reference sequence). After removal of 0 bases from V and 7 bases from J, the junction contained 7 bases not matched to a gene.

In DNA, the CDR3 is TGCAGCGTGGGGCTCAGGACAGGGAGCAACGAGCAGTACTTC. Protein product: CSVGLRTGSNEQYF. The V gene is TRBV29-1, the J gene TRBJ2-7, with 8 bases identical to TRBD1. CDR3 length: 14 amino acids. V lost 6 bases and J lost 5; bases outside the gene matches: 12. Germline V gives CDR1 SQVTM, CDR2 ANQGSEA.

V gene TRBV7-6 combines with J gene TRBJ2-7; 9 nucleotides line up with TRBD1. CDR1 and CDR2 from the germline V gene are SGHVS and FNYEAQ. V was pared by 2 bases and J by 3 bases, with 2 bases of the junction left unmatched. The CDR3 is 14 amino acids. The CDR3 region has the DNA TGTGCCAGCAGCTTAAGACAGGGGGACTACGAGCAGTACTTC. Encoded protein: CASSLRQGDYEQYF.

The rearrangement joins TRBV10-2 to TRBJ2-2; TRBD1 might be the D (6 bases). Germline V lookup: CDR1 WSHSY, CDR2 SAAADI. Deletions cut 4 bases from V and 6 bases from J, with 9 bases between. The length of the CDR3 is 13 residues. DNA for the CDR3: TGCGCCAGCAGTGTCCCAGGGGCCGGGGAGCTGTTTTTT. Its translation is CASSVPGAGELFF.

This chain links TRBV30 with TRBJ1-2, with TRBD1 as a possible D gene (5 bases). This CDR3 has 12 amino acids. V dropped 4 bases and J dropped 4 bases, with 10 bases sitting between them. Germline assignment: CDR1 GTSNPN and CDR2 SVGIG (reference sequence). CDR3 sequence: CAWKQVSYGYTF. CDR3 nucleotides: TGTGCCTGGAAACAGGTGTCCTATGGCTACACCTTC.

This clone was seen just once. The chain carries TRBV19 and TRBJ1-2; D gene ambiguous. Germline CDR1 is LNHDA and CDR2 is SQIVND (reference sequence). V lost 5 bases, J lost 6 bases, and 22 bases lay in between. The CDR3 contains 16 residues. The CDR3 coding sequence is TGTGCCAGTAGTCGCGGAGGGTTATTAAAGAAGGATGGCTACACCTTC. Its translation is CASSRGGLLKKDGYTF.

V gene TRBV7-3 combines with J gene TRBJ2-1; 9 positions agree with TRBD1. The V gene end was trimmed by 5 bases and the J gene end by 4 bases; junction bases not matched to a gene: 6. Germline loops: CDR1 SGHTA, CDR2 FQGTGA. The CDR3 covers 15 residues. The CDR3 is CASSPDRGEYNEQFF. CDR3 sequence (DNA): TGTGCCAGCAGCCCGGACAGGGGAGAATACAATGAGCAGTTCTTC.

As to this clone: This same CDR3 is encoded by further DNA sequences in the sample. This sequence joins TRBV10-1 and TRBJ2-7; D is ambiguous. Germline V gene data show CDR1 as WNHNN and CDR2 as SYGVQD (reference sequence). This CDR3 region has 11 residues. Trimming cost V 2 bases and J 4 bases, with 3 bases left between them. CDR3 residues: CASSEGYEQYF. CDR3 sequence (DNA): TGCGCCAGCAGTGAGGGTTACGAGCAGTACTTC.

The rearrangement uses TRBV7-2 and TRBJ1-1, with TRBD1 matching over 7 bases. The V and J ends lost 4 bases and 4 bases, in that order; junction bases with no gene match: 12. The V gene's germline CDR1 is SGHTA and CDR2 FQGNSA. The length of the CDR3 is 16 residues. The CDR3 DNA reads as TGTGCCAGCAGCTATGCAGGGGGGGGAGGGAGCACTGAAGCTTTCTTT. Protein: CASSYAGGGGSTEAFF.

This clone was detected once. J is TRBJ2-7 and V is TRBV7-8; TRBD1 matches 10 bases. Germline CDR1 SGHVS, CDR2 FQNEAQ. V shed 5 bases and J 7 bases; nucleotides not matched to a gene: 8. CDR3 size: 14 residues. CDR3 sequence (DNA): TGTGCCAGCAGCCCGGACAGGGGGATAGGGGAGCAGTACTTC. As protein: CASSPDRGIGEQYF.

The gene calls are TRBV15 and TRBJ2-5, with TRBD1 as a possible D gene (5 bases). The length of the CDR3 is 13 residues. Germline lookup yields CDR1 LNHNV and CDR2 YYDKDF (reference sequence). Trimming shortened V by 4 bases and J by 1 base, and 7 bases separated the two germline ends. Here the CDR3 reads CATSTGFQETQYF. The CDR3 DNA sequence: TGTGCCACCAGCACAGGGTTCCAAGAGACCCAGTACTTC.

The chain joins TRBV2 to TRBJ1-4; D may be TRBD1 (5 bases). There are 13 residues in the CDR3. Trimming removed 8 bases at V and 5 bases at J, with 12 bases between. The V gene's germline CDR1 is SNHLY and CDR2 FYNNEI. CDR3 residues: CASGGPGNEKLFF. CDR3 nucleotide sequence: TGTGCCAGCGGGGGACCGGGGAATGAAAAACTGTTTTTT.

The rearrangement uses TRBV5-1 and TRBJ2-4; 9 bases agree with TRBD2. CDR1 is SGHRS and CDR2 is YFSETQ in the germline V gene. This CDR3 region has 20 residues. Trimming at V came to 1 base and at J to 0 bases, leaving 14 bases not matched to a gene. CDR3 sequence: CASSLYSTGSGGLAKNIQYF. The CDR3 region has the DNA TGCGCCAGCAGCTTGTATTCCACCGGTAGCGGGGGACTAGCCAAAAACATTCAGTACTTC. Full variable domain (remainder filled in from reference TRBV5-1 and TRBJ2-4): KAGVTQTPRYLIKTRGQQVTLSCSPISGHRSVSWYQQTPGQGLQFLFEYFSETQRNKGNFPGRFSGRQFSNSRSEMNVSTLELGDSALYLCASSLYSTGSGGLAKNIQYFGAGTRLSVL.

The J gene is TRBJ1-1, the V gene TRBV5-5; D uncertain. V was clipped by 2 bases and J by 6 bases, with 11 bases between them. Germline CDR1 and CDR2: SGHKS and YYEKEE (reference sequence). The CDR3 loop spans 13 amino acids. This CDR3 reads CASSFEKPSEAFF. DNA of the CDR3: TGTGCCAGCAGCTTTGAGAAGCCTTCTGAAGCTTTCTTT.

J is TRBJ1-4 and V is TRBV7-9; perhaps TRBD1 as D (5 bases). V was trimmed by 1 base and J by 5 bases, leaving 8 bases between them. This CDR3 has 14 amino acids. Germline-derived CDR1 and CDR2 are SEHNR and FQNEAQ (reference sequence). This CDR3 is CASSLGGINEKLFF. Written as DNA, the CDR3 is TGTGCCAGCAGCTTAGGGGGGATCAATGAAAAACTGTTTTTT. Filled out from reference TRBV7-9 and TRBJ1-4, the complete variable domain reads DTGVSQNPRHKITKRGQNVTFRCDPISEHNRLYWYRQTLGQGPEFLTYFQNEAQLEKSRLLSDRFSAERPKGSFSTLEIQRTEQGDSAMYLCASSLGGINEKLFFGSGTQLSVL.

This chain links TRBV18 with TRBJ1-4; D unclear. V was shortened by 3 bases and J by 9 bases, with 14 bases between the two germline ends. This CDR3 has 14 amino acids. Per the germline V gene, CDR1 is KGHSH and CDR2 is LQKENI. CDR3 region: CASSPPSETQKLFF. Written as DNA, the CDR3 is TGTGCCAGCTCACCCCCAAGTGAGACCCAAAAACTGTTTTTT.

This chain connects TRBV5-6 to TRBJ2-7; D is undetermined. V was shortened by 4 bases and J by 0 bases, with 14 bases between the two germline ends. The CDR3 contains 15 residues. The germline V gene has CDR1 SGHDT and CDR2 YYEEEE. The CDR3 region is CASSVPRGLSYEQYF. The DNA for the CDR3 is TGTGCCAGCAGCGTTCCTAGAGGTCTCTCCTACGAGCAGTACTTC.

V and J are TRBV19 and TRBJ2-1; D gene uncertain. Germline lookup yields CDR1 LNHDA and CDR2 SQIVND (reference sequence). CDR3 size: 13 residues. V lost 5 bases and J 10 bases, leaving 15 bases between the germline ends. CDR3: CASSADSLREQFF. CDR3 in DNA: TGTGCCAGTAGTGCGGATTCTCTTCGGGAGCAGTTCTTC.

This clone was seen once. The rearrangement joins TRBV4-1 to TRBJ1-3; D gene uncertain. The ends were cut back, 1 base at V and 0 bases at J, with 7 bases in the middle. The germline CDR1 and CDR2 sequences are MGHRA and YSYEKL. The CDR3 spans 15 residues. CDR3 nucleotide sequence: TGCGCCAGCAGCCAAGGAAGATACTCTGGAAACACCATATATTTT. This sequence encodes CASSQGRYSGNTIYF.

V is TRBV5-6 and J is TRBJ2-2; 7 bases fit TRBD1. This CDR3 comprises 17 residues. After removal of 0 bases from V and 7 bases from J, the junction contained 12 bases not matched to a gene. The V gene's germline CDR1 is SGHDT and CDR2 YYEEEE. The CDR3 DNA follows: TGTGCCAGCAGCTTGGGGGCCGGGACAGCACTGATCGGGGAGCTGTTTTTT. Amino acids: CASSLGAGTALIGELFF.

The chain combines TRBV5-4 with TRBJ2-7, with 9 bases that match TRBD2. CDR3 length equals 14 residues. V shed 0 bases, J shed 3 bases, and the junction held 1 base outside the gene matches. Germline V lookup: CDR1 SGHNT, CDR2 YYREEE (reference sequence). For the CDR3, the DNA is TGTGCCAGCAGCTTGGCGCGGGGGGGCTACGAGCAGTACTTC. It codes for CASSLARGGYEQYF. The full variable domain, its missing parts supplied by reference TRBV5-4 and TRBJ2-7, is ETGVTQSPTHLIKTRGQQVTLRCSSQSGHNTVSWYQQALGQGPQFIFQYYREEENGRGNFPPRFSGLQFPNYSSELNVNALELDDSALYLCASSLARGGYEQYFGPGTRLTVT.

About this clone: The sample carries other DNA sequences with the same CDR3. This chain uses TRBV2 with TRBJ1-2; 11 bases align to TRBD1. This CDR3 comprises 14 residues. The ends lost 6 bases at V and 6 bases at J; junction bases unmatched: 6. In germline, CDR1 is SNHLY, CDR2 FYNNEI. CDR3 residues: CASSREGQGDGYTF. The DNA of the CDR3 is TGTGCCAGCAGCCGGGAGGGACAGGGGGATGGCTACACCTTC.

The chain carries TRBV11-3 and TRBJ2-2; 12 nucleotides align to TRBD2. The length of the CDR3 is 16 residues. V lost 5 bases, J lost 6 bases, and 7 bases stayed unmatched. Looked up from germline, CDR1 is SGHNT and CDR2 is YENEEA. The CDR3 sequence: CASSRRLAGEAGELFF. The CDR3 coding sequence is TGTGCCAGCAGCCGAAGACTAGCGGGGGAGGCCGGGGAGCTGTTTTTT.

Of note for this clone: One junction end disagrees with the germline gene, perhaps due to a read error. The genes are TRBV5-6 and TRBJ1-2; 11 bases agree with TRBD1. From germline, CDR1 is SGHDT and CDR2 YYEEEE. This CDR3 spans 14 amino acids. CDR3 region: CASSSAGTGGWGAF. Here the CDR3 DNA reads TGTGCCAGCAGCTCTGCCGGGACAGGGGGATGGGGGGCCTTC.